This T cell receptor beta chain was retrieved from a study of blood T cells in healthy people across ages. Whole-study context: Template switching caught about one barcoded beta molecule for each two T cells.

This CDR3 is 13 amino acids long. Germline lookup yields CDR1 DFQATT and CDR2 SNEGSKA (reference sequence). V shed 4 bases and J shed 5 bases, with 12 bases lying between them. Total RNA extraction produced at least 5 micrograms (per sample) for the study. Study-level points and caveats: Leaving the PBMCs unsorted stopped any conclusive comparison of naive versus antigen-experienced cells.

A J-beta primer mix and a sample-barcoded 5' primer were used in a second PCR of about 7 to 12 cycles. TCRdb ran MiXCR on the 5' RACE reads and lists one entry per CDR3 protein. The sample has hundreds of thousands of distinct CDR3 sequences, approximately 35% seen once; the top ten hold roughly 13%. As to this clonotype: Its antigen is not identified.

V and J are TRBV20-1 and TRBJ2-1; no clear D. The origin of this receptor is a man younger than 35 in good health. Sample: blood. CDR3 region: CSATGREDNEQFF. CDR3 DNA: TGCAGTGCTACCGGGCGTGAGGACAATGAGCAGTTCTTC.